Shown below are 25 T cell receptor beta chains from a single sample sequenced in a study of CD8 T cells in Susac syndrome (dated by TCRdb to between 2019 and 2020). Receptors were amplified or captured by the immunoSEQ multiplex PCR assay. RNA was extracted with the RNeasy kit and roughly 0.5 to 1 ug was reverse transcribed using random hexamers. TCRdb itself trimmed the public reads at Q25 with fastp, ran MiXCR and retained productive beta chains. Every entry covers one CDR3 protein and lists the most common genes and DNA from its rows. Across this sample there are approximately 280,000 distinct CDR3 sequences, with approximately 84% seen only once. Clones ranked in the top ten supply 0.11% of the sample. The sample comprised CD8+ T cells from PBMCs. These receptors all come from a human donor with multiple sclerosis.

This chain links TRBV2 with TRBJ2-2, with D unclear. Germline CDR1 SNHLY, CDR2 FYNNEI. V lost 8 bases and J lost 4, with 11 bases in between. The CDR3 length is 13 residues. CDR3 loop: CASVGRSTGELFF. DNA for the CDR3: TGTGCCAGCGTCGGTAGGAGCACCGGGGAGCTGTTTTTT.

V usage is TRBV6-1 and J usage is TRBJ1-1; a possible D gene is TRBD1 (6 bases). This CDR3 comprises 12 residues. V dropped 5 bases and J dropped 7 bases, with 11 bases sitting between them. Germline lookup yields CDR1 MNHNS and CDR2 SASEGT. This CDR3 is CASSSRTDEAFF. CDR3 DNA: TGTGCCAGCAGTTCCAGGACAGATGAAGCTTTCTTT.

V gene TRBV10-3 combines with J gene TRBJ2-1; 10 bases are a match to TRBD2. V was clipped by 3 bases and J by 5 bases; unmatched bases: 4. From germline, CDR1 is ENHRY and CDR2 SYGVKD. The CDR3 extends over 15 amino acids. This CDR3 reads CAISEGLAENNEQFF. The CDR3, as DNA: TGTGCCATCAGTGAAGGACTAGCGGAAAACAATGAGCAGTTCTTC.

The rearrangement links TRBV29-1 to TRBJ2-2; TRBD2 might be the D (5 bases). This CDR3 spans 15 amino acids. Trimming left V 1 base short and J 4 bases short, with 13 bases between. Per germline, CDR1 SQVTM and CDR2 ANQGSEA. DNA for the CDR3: TGCAGCGTTGAAGTAGGGCTAGCAGGCACCGGGGAGCTGTTTTTT. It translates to CSVEVGLAGTGELFF.

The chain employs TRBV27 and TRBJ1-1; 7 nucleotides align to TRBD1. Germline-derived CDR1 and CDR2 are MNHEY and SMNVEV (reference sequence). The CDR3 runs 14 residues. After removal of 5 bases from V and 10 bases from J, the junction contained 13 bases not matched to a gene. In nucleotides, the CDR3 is TGTGCCAGCAGTCCCATCCTCGGACAGGAGGGAGCTTTCTTT. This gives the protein CASSPILGQEGAFF.

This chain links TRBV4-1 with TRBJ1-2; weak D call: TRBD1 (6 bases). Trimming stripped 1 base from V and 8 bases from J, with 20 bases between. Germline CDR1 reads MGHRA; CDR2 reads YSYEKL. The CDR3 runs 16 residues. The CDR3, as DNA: TGCGCCAGCAGCCAAGTTCAGGGGTTAGAGACGGGGGGCTACACCTTC. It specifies CASSQVQGLETGGYTF.

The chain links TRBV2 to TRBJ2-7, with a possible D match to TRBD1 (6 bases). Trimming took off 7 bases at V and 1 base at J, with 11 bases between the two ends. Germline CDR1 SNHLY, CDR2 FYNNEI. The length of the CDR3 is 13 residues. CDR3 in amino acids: CASTGALSYEQYF. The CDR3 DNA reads TGTGCCAGCACAGGGGCCTTATCCTACGAGCAGTACTTC.

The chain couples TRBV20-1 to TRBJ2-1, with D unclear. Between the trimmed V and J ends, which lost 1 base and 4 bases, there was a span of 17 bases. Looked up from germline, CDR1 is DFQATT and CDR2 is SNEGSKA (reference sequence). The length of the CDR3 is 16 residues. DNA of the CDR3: TGCAGTGCTAGAGTTACAGAGACGGAATCGTACAATGAGCAGTTCTTC. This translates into CSARVTETESYNEQFF.

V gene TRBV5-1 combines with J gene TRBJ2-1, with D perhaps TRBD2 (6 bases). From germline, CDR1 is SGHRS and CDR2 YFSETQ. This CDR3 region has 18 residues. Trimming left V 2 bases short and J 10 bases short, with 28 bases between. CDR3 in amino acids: CASSLSLGIAAFREEQFF. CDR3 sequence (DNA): TGCGCCAGCAGCTTAAGCCTCGGCATAGCGGCATTCCGGGAGGAGCAGTTCTTC.

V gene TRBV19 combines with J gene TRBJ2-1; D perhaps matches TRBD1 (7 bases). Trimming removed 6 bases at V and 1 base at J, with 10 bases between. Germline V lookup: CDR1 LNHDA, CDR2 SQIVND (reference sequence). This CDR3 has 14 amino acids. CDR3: CASREGASYNEQFF. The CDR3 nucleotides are TGTGCCAGTAGGGAGGGGGCGTCCTACAATGAGCAGTTCTTC.

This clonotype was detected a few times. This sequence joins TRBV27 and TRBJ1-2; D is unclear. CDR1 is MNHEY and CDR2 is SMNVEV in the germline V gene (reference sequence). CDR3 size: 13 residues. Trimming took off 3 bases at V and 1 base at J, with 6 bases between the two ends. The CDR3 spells CASSFSSNYGYTF. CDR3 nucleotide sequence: TGTGCCAGCAGTTTCTCCAGTAACTATGGCTACACCTTC.

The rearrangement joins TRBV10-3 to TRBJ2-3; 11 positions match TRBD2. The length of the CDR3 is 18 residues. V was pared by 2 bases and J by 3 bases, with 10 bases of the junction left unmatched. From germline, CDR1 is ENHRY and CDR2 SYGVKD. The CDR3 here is CAISETELAGDATDTQYF. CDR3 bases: TGTGCCATCAGTGAGACCGAACTAGCGGGAGATGCGACAGATACGCAGTATTTT.

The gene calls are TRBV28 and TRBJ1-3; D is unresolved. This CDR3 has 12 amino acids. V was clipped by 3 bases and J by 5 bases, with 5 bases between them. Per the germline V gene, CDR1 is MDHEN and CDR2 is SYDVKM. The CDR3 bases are TGTGCCAGCAGTTTTTCGAGAAACACCATATATTTT. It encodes CASSFSRNTIYF.

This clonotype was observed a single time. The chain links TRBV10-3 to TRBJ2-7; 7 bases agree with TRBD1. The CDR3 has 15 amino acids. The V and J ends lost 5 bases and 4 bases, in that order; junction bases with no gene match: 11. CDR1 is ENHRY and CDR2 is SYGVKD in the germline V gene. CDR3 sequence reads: CAISPGQETMYEQYF. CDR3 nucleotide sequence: TGTGCCATCAGTCCTGGACAGGAAACGATGTACGAGCAGTACTTC.

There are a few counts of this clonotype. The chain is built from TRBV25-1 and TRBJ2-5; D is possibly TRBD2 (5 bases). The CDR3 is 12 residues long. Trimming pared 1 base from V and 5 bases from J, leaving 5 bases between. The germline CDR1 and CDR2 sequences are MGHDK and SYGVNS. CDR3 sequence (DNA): TGTGCCAGCAGTGAATCGGGGGAGACCCAGTACTTC. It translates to CASSESGETQYF.

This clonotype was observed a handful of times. Here the CDR3 DNA reads TGTGCCAGTAGTATTGCGTTGTTTTCGCGCGAGCAGTACTTC. This encodes CASSIALFSREQYF. V is TRBV19 and J is TRBJ2-7; D remains ambiguous. The CDR3 is 14 amino acids. V was clipped by 3 bases and J by 6 bases, with 15 bases between them. Germline CDR1 is LNHDA and CDR2 is SQIVND (reference sequence).

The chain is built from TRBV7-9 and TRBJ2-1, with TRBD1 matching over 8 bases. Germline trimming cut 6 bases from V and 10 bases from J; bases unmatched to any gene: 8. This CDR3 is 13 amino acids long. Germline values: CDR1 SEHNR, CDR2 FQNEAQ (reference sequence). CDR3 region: CASSTNRGNEQFF. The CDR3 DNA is TGTGCCAGCAGTACGAACAGGGGGAACGAGCAGTTCTTC.

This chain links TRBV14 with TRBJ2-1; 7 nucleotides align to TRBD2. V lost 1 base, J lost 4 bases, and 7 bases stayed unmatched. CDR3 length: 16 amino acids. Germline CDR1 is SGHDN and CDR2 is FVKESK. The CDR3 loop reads CASSQAGTGGYNEQFF. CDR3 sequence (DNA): TGTGCCAGCAGCCAAGCGGGGACCGGGGGGTACAATGAGCAGTTCTTC.

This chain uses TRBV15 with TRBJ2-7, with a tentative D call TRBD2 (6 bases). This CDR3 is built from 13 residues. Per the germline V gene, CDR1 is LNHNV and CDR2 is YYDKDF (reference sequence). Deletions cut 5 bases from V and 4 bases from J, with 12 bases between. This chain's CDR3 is CATSLGRSYEQYF. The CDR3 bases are TGTGCCACCAGCCTTGGGAGGTCGTACGAGCAGTACTTC.

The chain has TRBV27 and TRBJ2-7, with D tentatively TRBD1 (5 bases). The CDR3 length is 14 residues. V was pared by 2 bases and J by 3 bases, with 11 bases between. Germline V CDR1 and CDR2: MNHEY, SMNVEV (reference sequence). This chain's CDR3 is CASSLQGWDYEQYF. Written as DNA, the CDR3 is TGTGCCAGCAGTTTACAGGGATGGGACTACGAGCAGTACTTC.

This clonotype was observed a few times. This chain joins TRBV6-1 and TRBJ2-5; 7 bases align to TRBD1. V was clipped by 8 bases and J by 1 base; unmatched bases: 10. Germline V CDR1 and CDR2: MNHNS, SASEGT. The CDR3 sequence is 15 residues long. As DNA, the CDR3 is TGTGCCAGCCAAAGCGCCGGGACAGTCCAAGAGACCCAGTACTTC. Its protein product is CASQSAGTVQETQYF.

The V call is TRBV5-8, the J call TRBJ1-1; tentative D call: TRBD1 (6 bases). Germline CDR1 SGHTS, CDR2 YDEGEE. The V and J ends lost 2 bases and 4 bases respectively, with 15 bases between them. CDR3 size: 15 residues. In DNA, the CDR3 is TGTGCCAGCAGCTTCTCAGGGGAGGCGAGCACTGAAGCTTTCTTT. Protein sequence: CASSFSGEASTEAFF. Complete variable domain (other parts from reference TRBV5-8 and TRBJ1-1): EAGVTQSPTHLIKTRGQQATLRCSPISGHTSVYWYQQALGLGLQFLLWYDEGEERNRGNFPPRFSGRQFPNYSSELNVNALELEDSALYLCASSFSGEASTEAFFGQGTRLTVV.

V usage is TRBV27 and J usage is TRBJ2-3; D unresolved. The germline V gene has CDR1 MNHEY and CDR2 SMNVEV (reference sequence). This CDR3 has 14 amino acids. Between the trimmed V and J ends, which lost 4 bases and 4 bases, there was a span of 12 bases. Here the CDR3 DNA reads TGTGCCAGCAGTTATGGATCATCCCCAGATACGCAGTATTTT. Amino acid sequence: CASSYGSSPDTQYF.

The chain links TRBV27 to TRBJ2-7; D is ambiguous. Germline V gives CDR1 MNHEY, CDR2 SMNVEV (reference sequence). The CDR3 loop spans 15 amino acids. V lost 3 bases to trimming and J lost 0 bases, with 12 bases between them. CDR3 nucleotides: TGTGCCAGCAGTTTCCGGACGAGTAGCTCCTACGAGCAGTACTTC. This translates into CASSFRTSSSYEQYF.

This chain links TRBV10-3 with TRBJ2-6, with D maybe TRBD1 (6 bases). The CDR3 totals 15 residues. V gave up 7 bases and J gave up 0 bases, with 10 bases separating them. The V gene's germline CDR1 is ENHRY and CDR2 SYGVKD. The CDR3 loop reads CAIISQGSGANVLTF. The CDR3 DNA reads TGTGCCATCATCTCACAGGGCTCTGGGGCCAACGTCCTGACTTTC.